The clone carrying this TCR beta chain was picked up one time. Its matching antigen is unknown. A much larger clone is a single base away; this may be a read error. The CDR3 end shows no conserved phenylalanine or tryptophan, and so a read error is likely. The sample comes from a study of molecular identifiers for immune sequencing clone quantification. Broader study findings: Among effectors, clones above 20 RNA copies held over 97% of molecules; among naive cells, under 1%.

J lost 4 bases, V lost 9 bases, and 3 bases had no gene match. Germline assignment: CDR1 LNHNV and CDR2 YYDKDF (reference sequence). The CDR3 has 13 amino acids. Preparation of naive CD8 libraries involved roughly 19,000 to 1,100,000 sorted cells and 10%, 30% or 50% RNA. A CD8+CD4-CCR7+CD45RA+ phenotype served as the sorting definition for naive CD8 T cells. TCRdb used MiXCR to reprocess the PCR reads, holding one entry per CDR3 protein. This table holds a few hundred thousand distinct CDR3 sequences, about 23% found once. The clonotype originates from a human donor in good health. Some libraries in this study had Jurkat cell RNA spiked in. Sequencing used naive CD8+ T cells from blood, with Jurkat cell RNA spiked in. Subset: FACS-sorted CD8+CD4-CCR7+CD45RA+ naive T cells. This chain links TRBV15 with TRBJ2-1, with 10 positions matching TRBD1. In nucleotides, the CDR3 is TGTGCCACTACGGGACAGGGGTACAATGAGCAGTTCCTC. It is translated as CATTGQGYNEQFL.